This T cell receptor (beta chain) emerged from a study of identical twins. TCRdb reprocessed the 5' RACE reads with MiXCR, giving one entry per CDR3 protein. Among roughly 1,500,000 distinct CDR3 sequences, less than 35% were seen once, and the ten largest hold around 0.25%. The germline CDR1 and CDR2 sequences are SGHDT and YYEEEE. V was cut by 0 bases and J by 0 bases, with 13 bases left in between. The CDR3 totals 17 residues. The rearrangement links TRBV5-6 to TRBJ2-4, with D maybe TRBD1 (6 bases). The TCR originated in a newborn girl in good health. Input material: cord blood. The CDR3 DNA is TGTGCCAGCAGCTTGGGCTGGACAGACCTAGCCAAAAACATTCAGTACTTC. It translates to CASSLGWTDLAKNIQYF.